The 24 T cell receptor beta chains below come from one sample, sequenced in a study of cytomegalovirus exposure and HLA in healthy donors. PCR employed 60 Vbeta and 13 Jbeta primers. Sequencing was performed with immunoSEQ multiplex PCR; in TCRdb, only in-frame clones are kept and a portion is missing. The table lists about 180,000 clones, about 80% of them singletons. The sample comprised PBMCs. These receptors originate from a woman in her sixties or seventies in good health and CMV-seropositive.

CDR3 in amino acids: CASSYSPGFEETQYF. DNA of the CDR3: TGTGCCAGCAGTTACTCTCCAGGGTTTGAGGAGACCCAGTACTTC. The chain combines TRBV6-7 with TRBJ2-5; a weak D match, TRBD1 (5 bases). TRBV6-7 is identified as an open reading frame with a role that is uncertain. Trimming pared 0 bases from V and 5 bases from J, leaving 13 bases between. The CDR3 loop spans 15 amino acids.

The rearrangement uses TRBV30 and TRBJ2-7; D perhaps matches TRBD1 (6 bases). Germline CDR1 GTSNPN, CDR2 SVGIG (reference sequence). V was shortened by 2 bases and J by 7 bases, with 9 bases between the two germline ends. CDR3 size: 11 residues. CDR3 sequence (DNA): TGTGCCTGGAGTCCTAGGGGGGAGCAGTACTTC. Its protein is CAWSPRGEQYF.

V usage is TRBV5-1 and J usage is TRBJ2-7; TRBD1 agrees at 7 bases. There are 13 residues in the CDR3. Trimming cost V 3 bases and J 3 bases; bases outside gene matches: 3. Germline-derived CDR1 and CDR2 are SGHRS and YFSETQ. CDR3 sequence (DNA): TGCGCCAGCAGCTGGGACAGCCGCTACGAGCAGTACTTC. Translated, it gives CASSWDSRYEQYF. The full variable domain, rest sourced from reference TRBV5-1 and TRBJ2-7, is KAGVTQTPRYLIKTRGQQVTLSCSPISGHRSVSWYQQTPGQGLQFLFEYFSETQRNKGNFPGRFSGRQFSNSRSEMNVSTLELGDSALYLCASSWDSRYEQYFGPGTRLTVT.

V is TRBV5-4 and J is TRBJ2-5, with D possibly being TRBD1 (6 bases). The CDR3 has 14 residues. The V gene lost 3 bases and the J gene lost 1 base, with 10 bases spanning the gap. Germline V gene sequence: CDR1 SGHNT, CDR2 YYREEE (reference sequence). The CDR3 here is CASSSTGIQETQYF. CDR3 coding DNA: TGTGCCAGCAGCTCCACAGGGATCCAAGAGACCCAGTACTTC.

The chain has TRBV19 and TRBJ2-7, with 7 positions matching TRBD1. Germline V gene data show CDR1 as LNHDA and CDR2 as SQIVND (reference sequence). The length of the CDR3 is 13 residues. V shed 3 bases, J shed 3 bases, and the junction held 2 bases outside the gene matches. The DNA for the CDR3 is TGTGCCAGTAGTATCGCAGGGGGCTACGAGCAGTACTTC. This encodes CASSIAGGYEQYF.

The chain recombines TRBV27 with TRBJ1-1; D gene uncertain. CDR3 length: 18 amino acids. V was trimmed by 0 bases and J by 5 bases, leaving 22 bases between them. CDR1 is MNHEY and CDR2 is SMNVEV in the germline V gene (reference sequence). Here the CDR3 reads CASSLSSPWESRRTEAFF. The CDR3 nucleotides read TGTGCCAGCAGTTTATCGTCCCCTTGGGAGAGCCGAAGGACTGAAGCTTTCTTT.

The chain links TRBV7-8 to TRBJ1-2, with D perhaps matching TRBD1 (6 bases). Germline loops: CDR1 SGHVS, CDR2 FQNEAQ. The CDR3 is 11 residues long. The CDR3 spells CAGGGLHGYTF. For the CDR3, the DNA is TGTGCGGGAGGGGGTTTACATGGCTACACCTTC. Full variable domain (remainder filled in from reference TRBV7-8 and TRBJ1-2): GAGVSQSPRYKVAKRGQDVALRCDPISGHVSLFWYQQALGQGPEFLTYFQNEAQLDKSGLPSDRFFAERPEGSVSTLKIQRTQQEDSAVYLCAGGGLHGYTFGSGTRLTVV.

The V gene is TRBV6-1, the J gene TRBJ1-5; 8 nucleotides line up with TRBD1. The J segment lost 0 bases and the V segment lost 8 bases, leaving 6 bases of the junction unmatched. Germline V gives CDR1 MNHNS, CDR2 SASEGT. The CDR3 has 15 residues. As DNA, the CDR3 is TGTGCCAGCGTCGTGGGGACAGGTAGCAATCAGCCCCAGCATTTT. Translating it yields CASVVGTGSNQPQHF.

The rearrangement links TRBV4-2 to TRBJ2-5; D perhaps matches TRBD1 (5 bases). This CDR3 comprises 16 residues. CDR1 and CDR2 from the germline V gene are LGHNA and YNFKEQ. Trimming took 3 bases from V and 1 from J, leaving 15 bases between them. The CDR3 DNA reads as TGTGCCAGCAGCCATTTATCTGGACATGGCCAAGAGACCCAGTACTTC. This sequence encodes CASSHLSGHGQETQYF.

This chain joins TRBV6-6 and TRBJ2-2, with unresolved D. CDR1 and CDR2 from the germline V gene are MNHNY and SVGAGI (reference sequence). The CDR3 consists of 15 residues. V shed 2 bases and J shed 7 bases, with 14 bases lying between them. The CDR3 spells CASSYQATLGGELFF. The CDR3 DNA follows: TGTGCCAGCAGTTACCAGGCCACGTTAGGCGGGGAGCTGTTTTTT.

The J gene is TRBJ1-1, the V gene TRBV4-2; tentatively, D is TRBD1 (5 bases). This CDR3 is 17 amino acids long. CDR1 and CDR2 from the germline V gene are LGHNA and YNFKEQ. V lost 5 bases, J lost 3 bases, and 22 bases lay in between. CDR3 nucleotides: TGTGCCAGCAGCTCCCCATTATTCGGGGGTAGGTACACTGAAGCTTTCTTT. The encoded protein is CASSSPLFGGRYTEAFF.

The sample holds a few counts of this clone. The chain has TRBV5-1 and TRBJ2-1, with 9 bases lining up with TRBD2. Germline CDR1 and CDR2: SGHRS and YFSETQ. The CDR3 is 15 amino acids. V lost 4 bases to trimming and J lost 6 bases; unmatched junction nucleotides: 8. This CDR3 reads CASSLSGTSSNEQFF. The CDR3 DNA reads TGCGCCAGCAGCCTGAGTGGGACTAGCTCCAATGAGCAGTTCTTC.

The rearrangement links TRBV28 to TRBJ1-4; D remains ambiguous. Trimming cost V 3 bases and J 8 bases, with 10 bases left between them. The CDR3 contains 13 residues. In germline, CDR1 is MDHEN, CDR2 SYDVKM. The CDR3 DNA is TGTGCCAGCAGTTTCGGGAGAGCGGAAAAACTGTTTTTT. It translates to CASSFGRAEKLFF.

The chain links TRBV4-1 to TRBJ1-2, with D possibly being TRBD1 (5 bases). This CDR3 comprises 15 residues. With 0 bases removed from V and 2 bases from J, the gap between germline ends came to 10 bases. In germline, CDR1 is MGHRA, CDR2 YSYEKL. CDR3 nucleotide sequence: TGCGCCAGCAGCCAAGAGGACGGGGGAAACTATGGCTACACCTTC. Protein sequence: CASSQEDGGNYGYTF.

The chain has TRBV5-1 and TRBJ2-1, with TRBD2 matching over 11 bases. This CDR3 contains 16 residues. Germline assignment: CDR1 SGHRS and CDR2 YFSETQ. After removal of 4 bases from V and 7 bases from J, the junction contained 10 bases not matched to a gene. CDR3 nucleotides: TGCGCCAGCAGCCCGTCCCCTAGCGGGGGGAGAAATGAGCAGTTCTTC. As protein: CASSPSPSGGRNEQFF.

The CDR3 DNA reads as TGCGCCAGCAGCCAACGGACTAGCGGGGGGGCCGGGGAGCTGTTTTTT. As protein: CASSQRTSGGAGELFF. J is TRBJ2-2 and V is TRBV4-3; 15 bases agree with TRBD2. With 2 bases clipped from V and 6 bases from J, the junction kept 1 base outside the gene matches. Germline loops: CDR1 LGHNA, CDR2 YSLEER. CDR3 size: 16 residues.

In its sample, this clone was seen a few times. The chain carries TRBV5-1 and TRBJ2-1; TRBD2 aligns across 7 bases. Germline CDR1 is SGHRS and CDR2 is YFSETQ. J gave up 5 bases and V 1 base, and 3 bases lay outside the gene matches. CDR3 size: 14 residues. CDR3 coding DNA: TGCGCCAGCAGCTTGACTAGCGCGGACAATGAGCAGTTCTTC. Protein product: CASSLTSADNEQFF.

A few counts support this clone. The V call is TRBV29-1, the J call TRBJ2-7; D is possibly TRBD1 (5 bases). This CDR3 contains 12 residues. Trimming left V 1 base short and J 4 bases short, with 8 bases between. The V gene's germline CDR1 is SQVTM and CDR2 ANQGSEA. The CDR3 is CSVEATAYEQYF. The CDR3 DNA is TGCAGCGTTGAAGCGACAGCTTACGAGCAGTACTTC.

In its sample, this clone was seen a few times. The chain employs TRBV4-1 and TRBJ2-6, with TRBD1 matching over 9 bases. The CDR3 runs to 15 residues. Germline trimming cut 8 bases from V and 7 bases from J; bases unmatched to any gene: 9. Per germline, CDR1 MGHRA and CDR2 YSYEKL. As DNA, the CDR3 is TGCGCCAGCCAAGGCCGACAGGGGGTAGCCAACGTCCTGACTTTC. Translating gives CASQGRQGVANVLTF.

The chain employs TRBV30 and TRBJ1-4, with TRBD1 matching 8 bases. This CDR3 region has 14 residues. CDR1 and CDR2 (germline): GTSNPN, SVGIG (reference sequence). V shed 4 bases and J 8 bases; nucleotides not matched to a gene: 9. The CDR3 loop is CAWKDDRGLEKLFF. CDR3 in DNA: TGTGCCTGGAAGGATGACAGGGGATTGGAAAAACTGTTTTTT.

This clone was counted once. The chain links TRBV30 to TRBJ1-2; 10 positions match TRBD1. Germline loops: CDR1 GTSNPN, CDR2 SVGIG (reference sequence). After removal of 6 bases from V and 8 bases from J, the junction contained 3 bases not matched to a gene. The CDR3 loop spans 11 amino acids. The CDR3 DNA reads TGTGCCTGTTGGGACAGGGGAGGCTACACCTTC. Amino acid sequence: CACWDRGGYTF.

For the CDR3, the DNA is TGTGCCACCAGCAGAGGAGGAGGACTCTACGAGCAGTACTTC. Amino acid sequence: CATSRGGGLYEQYF. J is TRBJ2-7 and V is TRBV15; TRBD2 is a possible D gene (5 bases). Trimming took off 1 base at V and 3 bases at J, with 10 bases between the two ends. The CDR3 runs 14 residues. Germline V lookup: CDR1 LNHNV, CDR2 YYDKDF (reference sequence).

J is TRBJ2-3 and V is TRBV27; D not certain. Trimming took off 3 bases at V and 3 bases at J, with 13 bases between the two ends. CDR1 and CDR2 from the germline V gene are MNHEY and SMNVEV (reference sequence). This CDR3 region has 15 residues. The CDR3 coding sequence is TGTGCCAGCAGTTTCAGGTCAGGAAGTACAGATACGCAGTATTTT. Amino acids: CASSFRSGSTDTQYF.

J is TRBJ1-3 and V is TRBV6-6, with D possibly matching TRBD1 (6 bases). Trimming removed 2 bases at V and 0 bases at J, with 8 bases between. The germline gives CDR1 MNHNY, CDR2 SVGAGI (reference sequence). CDR3 length equals 15 residues. The CDR3 DNA is TGTGCCAGCAGTTACCGACAGGTCTCTGGAAACACCATATATTTT. Protein: CASSYRQVSGNTIYF.